The 20 T cell receptor beta chains reported below all come from one sample, sequenced in a study of cytomegalovirus exposure and HLA in healthy donors. The primer mix had 60 Vbeta and 13 Jbeta primers. The method was immunoSEQ multiplex PCR; TCRdb's version includes in-frame clones alone and lacks a portion of them. The sample comprises some 77,000 clones, roughly 80% of which are singletons, and 32% rests with the top ten. The sequenced material came from PBMCs. The receptors here all came from a man over 45 in good health and CMV-seropositive.

The V call is TRBV11-2, the J call TRBJ2-7, with 10 bases fitting TRBD2. J gave up 7 bases and V 2 bases, and 8 bases lay outside the gene matches. Germline CDR1 SGHAT, CDR2 FQNNGV. This CDR3 is 15 amino acids long. Written as DNA, the CDR3 is TGTGCCAGCAGCTTAACGGCTAGCGGGAGAGAAGAGCAGTACTTC. Translating it yields CASSLTASGREEQYF.

V and J are TRBV18 and TRBJ2-7; 7 bases are a match to TRBD1. The trim removed 4 bases at V and 3 bases at J, leaving 3 bases unmatched. CDR1 KGHSH and CDR2 LQKENI come from the germline V gene. CDR3 length: 13 residues. This chain's CDR3 is CASSQAGGYEQYF. The CDR3 DNA sequence: TGTGCCAGCTCACAAGCAGGGGGCTACGAGCAGTACTTC. Drawing the rest from reference TRBV18 and TRBJ2-7, the complete variable domain is NAGVMQNPRHLVRRRGQEARLRCSPMKGHSHVYWYRQLPEEGLKFMVYLQKENIIDESGMPKERFSAEFPKEGPSILRIQQVVRGDSAAYFCASSQAGGYEQYFGPGTRLTVT.

The chain carries TRBV30 and TRBJ2-3; a weak D match, TRBD2 (7 bases). Between the trimmed V and J ends, which lost 0 bases and 5 bases, there was a span of 24 bases. Per the germline V gene, CDR1 is GTSNPN and CDR2 is SVGIG (reference sequence). The CDR3 is made up of 18 amino acids. CDR3 loop: CAWSVPLSGGATRDTQYF. Written as DNA, the CDR3 is TGTGCCTGGAGTGTACCATTGTCGGGGGGCGCTACCCGAGATACGCAGTATTTT.

The chain has TRBV6-5 and TRBJ2-3, with TRBD1 matching 8 bases. Germline trimming cut 6 bases from V and 5 bases from J; bases unmatched to any gene: 7. Germline V CDR1 and CDR2: MNHEY, SVGAGI. The CDR3 has 14 amino acids. CDR3 sequence reads: CASRSDRAGDTQYF. The CDR3 bases are TGTGCCAGCAGGTCGGACAGGGCCGGAGATACGCAGTATTTT.

This rearrangement joins TRBV5-1 to TRBJ1-4, with a tentative D call TRBD1 (5 bases). Germline V gene sequence: CDR1 SGHRS, CDR2 YFSETQ. Trimming removed 0 bases from V and 0 bases from J, with 9 bases in between. There are 16 residues in the CDR3. The CDR3 spells CASSLGTLATNEKLFF. In nucleotides, the CDR3 is TGCGCCAGCAGCTTGGGGACACTTGCAACTAATGAAAAACTGTTTTTT. Together with reference TRBV5-1 and TRBJ1-4, the CDR3 gives the full variable domain: KAGVTQTPRYLIKTRGQQVTLSCSPISGHRSVSWYQQTPGQGLQFLFEYFSETQRNKGNFPGRFSGRQFSNSRSEMNVSTLELGDSALYLCASSLGTLATNEKLFFGSGTQLSVL.

The genes are TRBV23-1 and TRBJ2-5; D is undetermined. TRBV23-1 is given ORF status, its function remaining uncertain. The CDR3 has 13 residues. The germline V and J ends were trimmed by 5 bases and 3 bases, with 10 bases remaining between them. The DNA for the CDR3 is TGCGCCAGCAGTACGATGACTGAAGAGACCCAGTACTTC. Translation: CASSTMTEETQYF.

The chain joins TRBV30 to TRBJ2-1; the match to TRBD2 covers 11 bases. V lost 0 bases to trimming and J lost 6 bases; unmatched junction nucleotides: 4. CDR1 GTSNPN and CDR2 SVGIG come from the germline V gene (reference sequence). There are 15 residues in the CDR3. CDR3 protein: CAWSVLAGAGNEQFF. The CDR3 DNA is TGTGCCTGGAGTGTACTAGCGGGGGCAGGCAATGAGCAGTTCTTC.

This chain uses TRBV5-4 with TRBJ2-6; no clear D. Per the germline V gene, CDR1 is SGHNT and CDR2 is YYREEE (reference sequence). V was trimmed by 3 bases and J by 2 bases, leaving 15 bases between them. The CDR3 is 17 amino acids. The CDR3 sequence: CASSSRKEDPGANVLTF. For the CDR3, the DNA is TGTGCCAGCAGCTCTAGGAAAGAGGATCCTGGGGCCAACGTCCTGACTTTC.

V and J are TRBV29-1 and TRBJ2-3; D is perhaps TRBD2 (5 bases). The V gene's germline CDR1 is SQVTM and CDR2 ANQGSEA. V gave up 3 bases and J gave up 4 bases, with 14 bases separating them. The CDR3 has 14 residues. The CDR3 spells CSVDRTRVADTQYF. The CDR3 coding sequence is TGCAGCGTTGACAGAACGCGGGTGGCAGATACGCAGTATTTT.

This clone was counted between two and nine times. The chain couples TRBV5-1 to TRBJ2-3; perhaps TRBD2 as D (5 bases). Germline CDR1 reads SGHRS; CDR2 reads YFSETQ. The V gene lost 0 bases and the J gene lost 5 bases, with 13 bases spanning the gap. There are 15 residues in the CDR3. CDR3 DNA: TGCGCCAGCAGCTTGGAAGTAGGTGCGGGAGATACGCAGTATTTT. It specifies CASSLEVGAGDTQYF.

The chain combines TRBV7-6 with TRBJ2-7, with 12 bases fitting TRBD2. The length of the CDR3 is 16 residues. Looked up from germline, CDR1 is SGHVS and CDR2 is FNYEAQ. V gave up 1 base and J gave up 7 bases; unmatched junction bases: 8. The CDR3 here is CASSLGGTSGPGEQYF. CDR3 DNA: TGTGCCAGCAGCTTAGGTGGGACTAGCGGGCCAGGGGAGCAGTACTTC.

This clone was detected only once. The chain joins TRBV2 to TRBJ2-3, with a possible D match to TRBD2 (5 bases). V was pared by 10 bases and J by 5 bases, with 19 bases between. This CDR3 contains 14 residues. Germline CDR1 SNHLY, CDR2 FYNNEI. The CDR3 sequence is CAITKRETLDTQYF. CDR3 DNA: TGTGCCATTACAAAGAGGGAGACCTTAGATACGCAGTATTTT.

The chain links TRBV29-1 to TRBJ2-4; 8 bases are a match to TRBD1. The CDR3 is 12 residues long. From germline, CDR1 is SQVTM and CDR2 ANQGSEA. V lost 7 bases, J lost 9 bases, and 8 bases stayed unmatched. The CDR3 is CSALTGAGIQYF. CDR3 bases: TGCAGCGCCTTGACAGGGGCGGGCATTCAGTACTTC.

The chain is built from TRBV15 and TRBJ2-1; 13 bases line up with TRBD2. The trim removed 6 bases at V and 6 bases at J, leaving 5 bases unmatched. CDR1 is LNHNV, CDR2 YYDKDF, per germline (reference sequence). The CDR3 has 15 residues. CDR3 in amino acids: CATSPRTSGGNEQFF. The CDR3 DNA reads as TGTGCCACCAGTCCGAGGACTAGCGGGGGCAATGAGCAGTTCTTC.

The V gene is TRBV4-1, the J gene TRBJ1-1; tentatively, D is TRBD1 (5 bases). Trimming cost V 4 bases and J 3 bases, with 12 bases left between them. The CDR3 covers 14 residues. Germline values: CDR1 MGHRA, CDR2 YSYEKL. The CDR3 DNA is TGCGCCAGCAGCCTGTTTGGGGGGGACACTGAAGCTTTCTTT. This sequence encodes CASSLFGGDTEAFF.

The chain employs TRBV6-1 and TRBJ1-4; D perhaps matches TRBD1 (5 bases). The length of the CDR3 is 13 residues. V gave up 6 bases and J gave up 4 bases, with 9 bases separating them. From germline, CDR1 is MNHNS and CDR2 SASEGT. The CDR3 bases are TGTGCCAGCAGCGGACAAAGTAATGAAAAACTGTTTTTT. Amino acids: CASSGQSNEKLFF.

This clone was detected once. In nucleotides, the CDR3 is TGTGCCAGCAGTGGGGGGGGCAGGGGATCTGGAAACACCATATATTTT. Its protein is CASSGGGRGSGNTIYF. The rearrangement links TRBV25-1 to TRBJ1-3, with D perhaps matching TRBD1 (6 bases). The CDR3 has 16 residues. Germline CDR1 MGHDK, CDR2 SYGVNS. V was pared by 4 bases and J by 1 base, with 14 bases between.

The chain is built from TRBV5-1 and TRBJ2-1; no firm D call. Germline CDR1 SGHRS, CDR2 YFSETQ. Between the trimmed V and J ends, which lost 0 bases and 7 bases, there was a span of 17 bases. The length of the CDR3 is 16 residues. CDR3 DNA sequence: TGCGCCAGCAGCTTGGCCTTGAGTAGTATATTGAATGAGCAGTTCTTC. It specifies CASSLALSSILNEQFF.

The chain combines TRBV7-6 with TRBJ2-1, with 9 bases matching TRBD2. The CDR3 length is 15 residues. The V gene end was trimmed by 4 bases and the J gene end by 7 bases; junction bases not matched to a gene: 8. The germline CDR1 and CDR2 sequences are SGHVS and FNYEAQ. The CDR3 loop reads CASSSSLTSGNEQFF. The CDR3 DNA follows: TGTGCCAGCAGCTCTAGTCTGACTAGCGGAAATGAGCAGTTCTTC.

As DNA, the CDR3 is TGTGCCAGCAGCTACTCTACAGGGGTCTCTTGGGGAAAACTGTTTTTT. Translation gives CASSYSTGVSWGKLFF. The V call is TRBV5-5, the J call TRBJ1-4; 7 bases match TRBD1. V lost 3 bases, J lost 10 bases, and 15 bases stayed unmatched. CDR3 length equals 16 residues. In germline, CDR1 is SGHKS, CDR2 YYEKEE (reference sequence).